This T cell receptor beta chain was captured in a study of cytomegalovirus exposure and HLA in healthy donors. The CDR3 consists of 14 residues. The junction had 6 bases not matched to a gene; V was cut back by 6 bases and J by 4 bases. Per germline, CDR1 MNHNS and CDR2 SASEGT. Primers: 60 Vbeta forward and 13 Jbeta reverse. TCRdb's copy holds only in-frame clones and misses some; the assay was immunoSEQ multiplex PCR. The sample yields fewer than 200,000 clones, roughly 86% seen once. This clonotype was sampled from a middle-aged man in good health and CMV-seropositive. Sample: PBMCs. V is TRBV6-1 and J is TRBJ1-2; 9 nucleotides line up with TRBD1. CDR3 protein: CASRGQGFLYGYTF. In nucleotides, the CDR3 is TGTGCCAGCAGGGGACAGGGCTTCCTCTATGGCTACACCTTC.